Shown below are 3 T cell receptor beta chains from a single sample sequenced in a study of cytomegalovirus exposure and HLA in healthy donors. Data came from immunoSEQ multiplex PCR; TCRdb stores just in-frame clones and leaves some out. The sample comprises 150,000 or so clones, around nine tenths of which are singletons, and approximately 1.5% rests with the top ten. Source material: PBMCs. The receptor source for this set is a woman aged 30 to 39 in good health and CMV-seronegative.

The chain is built from TRBV4-1 and TRBJ1-2; 8 nucleotides line up with TRBD1. V trimming: 5 bases; J trimming: 4 bases; junction bases outside the gene matches: 3. CDR3 length: 13 amino acids. Germline V gene data show CDR1 as MGHRA and CDR2 as YSYEKL. CDR3 residues: CASSNQGAYGYTF. Here the CDR3 DNA reads TGCGCCAGCAGCAACCAGGGGGCCTATGGCTACACCTTC.

The CDR3: CASSLVDRVRNEQFF. In DNA form, the CDR3 reads TGTGCCAGCAGCTTAGTAGACAGGGTTAGAAATGAGCAGTTCTTC. The chain is built from TRBV7-8 and TRBJ2-1; 7 nucleotides match TRBD1. Germline V gene data show CDR1 as SGHVS and CDR2 as FQNEAQ. Unmatched junction bases numbered 7, after V lost 1 base and J lost 7 bases. The CDR3 contains 15 residues.

V is TRBV13 and J is TRBJ1-3, with 7 bases identical to TRBD1. Germline V CDR1 and CDR2: PRHDT, FYEKMQ (reference sequence). This CDR3 has 16 amino acids. The V and J ends lost 0 bases and 5 bases, in that order; junction bases with no gene match: 7. The DNA of the CDR3 is TGTGCCAGCAGCTTAGGGGGACAGTTTTCTAGAAACACCATATATTTT. Its protein is CASSLGGQFSRNTIYF.